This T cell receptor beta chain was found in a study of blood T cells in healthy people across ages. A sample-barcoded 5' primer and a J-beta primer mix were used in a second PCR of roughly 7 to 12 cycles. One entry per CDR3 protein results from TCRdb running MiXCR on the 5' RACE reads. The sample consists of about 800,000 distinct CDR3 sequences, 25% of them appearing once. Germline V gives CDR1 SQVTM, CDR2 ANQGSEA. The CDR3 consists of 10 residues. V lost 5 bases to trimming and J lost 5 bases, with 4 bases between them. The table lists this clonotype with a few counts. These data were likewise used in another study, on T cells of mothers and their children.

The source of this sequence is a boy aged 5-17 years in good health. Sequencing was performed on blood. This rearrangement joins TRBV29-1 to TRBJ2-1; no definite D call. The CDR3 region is CSVTNNEQFF. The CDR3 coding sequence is TGCAGCGTTACCAACAATGAGCAGTTCTTC.